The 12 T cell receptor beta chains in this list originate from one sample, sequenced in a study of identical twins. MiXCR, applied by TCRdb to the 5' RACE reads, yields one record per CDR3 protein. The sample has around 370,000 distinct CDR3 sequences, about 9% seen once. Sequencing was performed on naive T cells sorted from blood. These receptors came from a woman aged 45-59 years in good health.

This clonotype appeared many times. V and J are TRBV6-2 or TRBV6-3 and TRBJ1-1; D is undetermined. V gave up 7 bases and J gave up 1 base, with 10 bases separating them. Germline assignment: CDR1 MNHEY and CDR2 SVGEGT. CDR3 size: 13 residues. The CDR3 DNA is TGTGCCAGCACACGGGTGAGGAACACTGAAGCTTTCTTT. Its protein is CASTRVRNTEAFF.

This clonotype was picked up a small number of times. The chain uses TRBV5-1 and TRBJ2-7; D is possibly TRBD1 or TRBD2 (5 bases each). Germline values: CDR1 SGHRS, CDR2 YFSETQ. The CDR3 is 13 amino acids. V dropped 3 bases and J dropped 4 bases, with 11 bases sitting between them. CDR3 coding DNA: TGCGCCAGCAGCTCCGGGGCTTATTACGAGCAGTACTTC. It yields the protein CASSSGAYYEQYF.

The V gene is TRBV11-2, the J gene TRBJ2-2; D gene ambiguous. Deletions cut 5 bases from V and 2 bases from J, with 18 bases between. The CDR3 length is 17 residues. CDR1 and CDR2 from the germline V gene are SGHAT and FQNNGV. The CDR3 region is CASSLLILNANTGELFF. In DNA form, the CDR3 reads TGTGCCAGCAGCCTACTAATACTTAATGCAAACACCGGGGAGCTGTTTTTT.

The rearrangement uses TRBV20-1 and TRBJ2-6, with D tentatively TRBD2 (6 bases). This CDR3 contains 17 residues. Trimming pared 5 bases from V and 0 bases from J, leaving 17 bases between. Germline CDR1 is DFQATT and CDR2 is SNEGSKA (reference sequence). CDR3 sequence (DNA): TGCAGTGCTGCCCCACTAGCTACCCCCTCTGGGGCCAACGTCCTGACTTTC. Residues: CSAAPLATPSGANVLTF.

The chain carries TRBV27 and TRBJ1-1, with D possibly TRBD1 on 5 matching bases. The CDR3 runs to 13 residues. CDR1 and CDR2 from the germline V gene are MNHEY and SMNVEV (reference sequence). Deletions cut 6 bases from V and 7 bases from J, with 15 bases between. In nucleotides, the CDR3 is TGTGCCAGCAGACCTCAGGGTTTGGATGAAGCTTTCTTT. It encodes CASRPQGLDEAFF.

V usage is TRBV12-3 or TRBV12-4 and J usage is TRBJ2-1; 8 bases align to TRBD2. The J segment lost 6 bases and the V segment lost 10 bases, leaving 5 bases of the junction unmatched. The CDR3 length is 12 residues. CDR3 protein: CATRGGGNEQFF. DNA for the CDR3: TGTGCCACCCGGGGGGGGGGCAATGAGCAGTTCTTC.

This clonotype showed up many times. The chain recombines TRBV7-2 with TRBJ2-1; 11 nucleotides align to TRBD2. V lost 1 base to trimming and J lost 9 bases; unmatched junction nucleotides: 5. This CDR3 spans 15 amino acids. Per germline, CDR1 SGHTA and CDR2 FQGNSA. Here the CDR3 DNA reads TGTGCCAGCAGCTTAGGACTAGCGGGACTCCTTGAGCAGTTCTTC. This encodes CASSLGLAGLLEQFF.

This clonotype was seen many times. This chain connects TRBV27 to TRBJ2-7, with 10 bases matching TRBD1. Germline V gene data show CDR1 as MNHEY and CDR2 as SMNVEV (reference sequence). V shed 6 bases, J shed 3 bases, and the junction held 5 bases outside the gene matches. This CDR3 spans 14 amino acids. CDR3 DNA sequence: TGTGCCAGCAGCCGGGGGGACAGGGGCTACGAGCAGTACTTC. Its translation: CASSRGDRGYEQYF.

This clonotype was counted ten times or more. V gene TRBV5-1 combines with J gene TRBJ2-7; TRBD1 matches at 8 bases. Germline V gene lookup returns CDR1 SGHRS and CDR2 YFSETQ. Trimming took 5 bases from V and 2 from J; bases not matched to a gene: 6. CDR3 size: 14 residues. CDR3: CASSLQGGTYEQYF. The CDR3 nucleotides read TGCGCCAGCAGTCTACAGGGGGGCACCTACGAGCAGTACTTC.

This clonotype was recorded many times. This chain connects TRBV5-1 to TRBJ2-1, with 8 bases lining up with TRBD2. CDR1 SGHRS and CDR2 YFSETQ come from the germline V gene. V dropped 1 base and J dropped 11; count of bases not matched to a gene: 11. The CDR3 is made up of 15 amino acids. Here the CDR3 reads CASSLLPGGPPKQFF. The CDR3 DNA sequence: TGCGCCAGCAGCTTGCTTCCGGGAGGGCCGCCTAAGCAGTTCTTC. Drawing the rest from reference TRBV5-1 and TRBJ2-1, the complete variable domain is KAGVTQTPRYLIKTRGQQVTLSCSPISGHRSVSWYQQTPGQGLQFLFEYFSETQRNKGNFPGRFSGRQFSNSRSEMNVSTLELGDSALYLCASSLLPGGPPKQFFGPGTRLTVL.

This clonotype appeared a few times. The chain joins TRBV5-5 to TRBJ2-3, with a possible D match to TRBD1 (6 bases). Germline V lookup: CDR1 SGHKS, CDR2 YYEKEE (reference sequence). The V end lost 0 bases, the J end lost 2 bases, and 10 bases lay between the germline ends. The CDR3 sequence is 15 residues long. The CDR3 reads CASSLVRGNTDTQYF. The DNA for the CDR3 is TGTGCCAGCAGCTTGGTTAGGGGGAACACAGATACGCAGTATTTT.

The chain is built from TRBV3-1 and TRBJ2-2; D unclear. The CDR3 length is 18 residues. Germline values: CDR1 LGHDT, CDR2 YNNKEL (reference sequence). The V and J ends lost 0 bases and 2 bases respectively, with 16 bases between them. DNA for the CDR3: TGTGCCAGCAGCCAAGAAGGGTTTATGAAGAGAAACACCGGGGAGCTGTTTTTT. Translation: CASSQEGFMKRNTGELFF.